The 15 T cell receptor beta chains presented below share a single source sample, sequenced in a study of cytomegalovirus exposure and HLA in healthy donors. Amplification used 60 Vbeta primers and 13 Jbeta primers. Measured with immunoSEQ multiplex PCR; TCRdb has only the in-frame clones, and not every one. This sample has more than 90,000 clones, with under 80% found just once. Sequenced input: PBMCs. These receptors originate from a human donor in good health.

This chain links TRBV6-1 with TRBJ1-5; no firm D call. This CDR3 spans 14 amino acids. The germline V and J ends were trimmed by 4 bases and 2 bases, with 9 bases remaining between them. Germline CDR1 and CDR2: MNHNS and SASEGT. The chain's CDR3 is CASSAGMGNQPQHF. The CDR3 DNA reads TGTGCCAGCAGTGCCGGGATGGGCAATCAGCCCCAGCATTTT.

This chain uses TRBV4-3 with TRBJ1-2, with 7 bases fitting TRBD1. The CDR3 is 13 residues long. Germline CDR1 and CDR2: LGHNA and YSLEER. V shed 3 bases and J 8 bases; nucleotides not matched to a gene: 6. CDR3 nucleotides: TGCGCCAGCAGCCAGAGACAGGGTCGAGGCTACACCTTC. Protein: CASSQRQGRGYTF.

This chain joins TRBV5-6 and TRBJ2-5, with 7 bases lining up with TRBD2. The junction had 11 bases not matched to a gene; V was cut back by 1 base and J by 2 bases. The CDR3 totals 17 residues. In germline, CDR1 is SGHDT, CDR2 YYEEEE. CDR3 region: CASSLIPWGGGQETQYF. CDR3 bases: TGTGCCAGCAGCTTGATTCCCTGGGGGGGAGGGCAAGAGACCCAGTACTTC.

The V call is TRBV5-1, the J call TRBJ2-5; the D is unclear. The CDR3 has 16 amino acids. The V end lost 2 bases, the J end lost 7 bases, and 21 bases lay between the germline ends. Germline loops: CDR1 SGHRS, CDR2 YFSETQ. CDR3 residues: CASSLDVAPAVGTQYF. The DNA of the CDR3 is TGCGCCAGCAGCTTAGATGTGGCCCCGGCGGTGGGGACCCAGTACTTC. The complete variable domain, with remaining parts taken from reference TRBV5-1 and TRBJ2-5, reads KAGVTQTPRYLIKTRGQQVTLSCSPISGHRSVSWYQQTPGQGLQFLFEYFSETQRNKGNFPGRFSGRQFSNSRSEMNVSTLELGDSALYLCASSLDVAPAVGTQYFGPGTRLLVL.

The J gene is TRBJ2-3, the V gene TRBV7-2, with D possibly matching TRBD1 (5 bases). This CDR3 contains 15 residues. Trimming pared 4 bases from V and 4 bases from J, leaving 15 bases between. Germline V gene data show CDR1 as SGHTA and CDR2 as FQGNSA. CDR3 sequence (DNA): TGTGCCAGCAGCTCTACGACATCAGGGTCAGATACGCAGTATTTT. It codes for CASSSTTSGSDTQYF.

The chain employs TRBV2 and TRBJ2-7; the match to TRBD2 covers 9 bases. Germline CDR1 and CDR2: SNHLY and FYNNEI. V gave up 4 bases and J gave up 2 bases; unmatched junction bases: 6. The CDR3 has 15 residues. CDR3 sequence (DNA): TGTGCCAGCAGTGTAGGGGCGGGAGGGGCCTACGAGCAGTACTTC. This gives the protein CASSVGAGGAYEQYF.

The CDR3: CASSGTGGFRGYTF. In DNA form, the CDR3 reads TGTGCCAGCAGTGGGACAGGTGGATTCCGCGGCTACACCTTC. This chain uses TRBV6-1 with TRBJ1-2, with 7 bases aligning to TRBD1. V lost 4 bases to trimming and J lost 8 bases; unmatched junction nucleotides: 10. Germline V gene data show CDR1 as MNHNS and CDR2 as SASEGT. This CDR3 comprises 14 residues.

V is TRBV7-9 and J is TRBJ2-3; 8 bases are a match to TRBD2. V shed 5 bases, J shed 2 bases, and the junction held 12 bases outside the gene matches. Germline-derived CDR1 and CDR2 are SEHNR and FQNEAQ (reference sequence). CDR3 length: 17 amino acids. In DNA form, the CDR3 reads TGTGCCAGCAGCCCCGGACCGACTAGCGCAGACACAGATACGCAGTATTTT. Translated: CASSPGPTSADTDTQYF.

This clone was recorded only once. The CDR3 nucleotides are TGTGCCAGCAGTTACTTGGAGTTCACTGAAGCTTTCTTT. Its translation: CASSYLEFTEAFF. The J gene is TRBJ1-1, the V gene TRBV6-5, with D unresolved. Trimming took 1 base from V and 4 from J, leaving 7 bases between them. The CDR3 has 13 residues. Germline assignment: CDR1 MNHEY and CDR2 SVGAGI.

The chain employs TRBV7-8 and TRBJ1-5; D is unclear. V dropped 1 base and J dropped 0 bases, with 22 bases sitting between them. Germline CDR1 is SGHVS and CDR2 is FQNEAQ. The CDR3 sequence is 20 residues long. CDR3 residues: CASSLELRPIGAISNQPQHF. In nucleotides, the CDR3 is TGTGCCAGCAGCTTAGAGCTCCGGCCGATTGGAGCGATTAGCAATCAGCCCCAGCATTTT.

The V gene is TRBV6-1, the J gene TRBJ1-4; 8 nucleotides agree with TRBD1. The V segment lost 6 bases and the J segment 8 bases; nucleotides outside the gene matches: 11. The CDR3 is 15 residues long. The germline V gene has CDR1 MNHNS and CDR2 SASEGT. Here the CDR3 DNA reads TGTGCCAGCAGGGATCAGGGGGCCCCATCAGAAAAACTGTTTTTT. Its translation is CASRDQGAPSEKLFF.

V is TRBV9 and J is TRBJ2-3, with D tentatively TRBD2 (5 bases). The V gene's germline CDR1 is SGDLS and CDR2 YYNGEE. This CDR3 has 15 residues. Trimming pared 0 bases from V and 0 bases from J, leaving 8 bases between. CDR3 amino acids: CASSVGGRSTDTQYF. The CDR3 DNA reads as TGTGCCAGCAGCGTAGGCGGGCGGAGCACAGATACGCAGTATTTT. The entire variable domain, with the rest obtained from reference TRBV9 and TRBJ2-3, is as follows: DSGVTQTPKHLITATGQRVTLRCSPRSGDLSVYWYQQSLDQGLQFLIQYYNGEERAKGNILERFSAQQFPDLHSELNLSSLELGDSALYFCASSVGGRSTDTQYFGPGTRLTVL.

The chain recombines TRBV7-8 with TRBJ1-1, with a possible D match to TRBD1 (6 bases). CDR3 length: 12 amino acids. V lost 5 bases and J lost 4, with 8 bases in between. Looked up from germline, CDR1 is SGHVS and CDR2 is FQNEAQ. The CDR3 region has the DNA TGTGCCAGCAGCAGGGGGGGCACTGAAGCTTTCTTT. Translating gives CASSRGGTEAFF.

V usage is TRBV5-8 and J usage is TRBJ2-1, with 10 bases fitting TRBD1. V lost 1 base and J lost 7; bases outside the gene matches: 11. CDR3 length: 17 amino acids. Germline V gene data show CDR1 as SGHTS and CDR2 as YDEGEE. CDR3 amino acids: CASSLFWDRGFGNEQFF. The CDR3 DNA reads TGTGCCAGCAGCTTGTTTTGGGACAGGGGCTTTGGTAATGAGCAGTTCTTC.

The CDR3 protein is CASSTGLRGTEAFF. DNA for the CDR3: TGTGCCAGCTCGACCGGACTCAGGGGGACTGAAGCTTTCTTT. The chain uses TRBV18 and TRBJ1-1, with 7 bases matching TRBD1. This CDR3 region has 14 residues. The V and J ends lost 6 bases and 5 bases, in that order; junction bases with no gene match: 9. Germline CDR1 and CDR2: KGHSH and LQKENI.